One and the same sample provided the 23 T cell receptor beta chains below, sequenced in a study of T-cell reconstitution after alpha-beta-depleted transplantation in children. Using unique molecular identifiers, the investigators prepared the TCRbeta library. TCRdb ran MiXCR on the PCR reads and lists one entry per CDR3 protein. Of some 490,000 distinct CDR3 sequences in the sample, approximately 13% are singletons; the top ten hold about 5%. The sample here was PBMCs from the stem cell graft donor, taken from the stem cell graft. The receptors originated from a human donor who donated a stem cell graft to a child with combined immunodeficiency.

This clonotype was counted ten times or more. This sequence joins TRBV12-3 or TRBV12-4 and TRBJ2-7; no definite D call. Trimming cost V 3 bases and J 3 bases, with 6 bases left between them. The CDR3 has 12 amino acids. The CDR3, as DNA: TGTGCCAGCAGTTTTGAGTACTACGAGCAGTACTTC. Translating gives CASSFEYYEQYF.

This rearrangement joins TRBV29-1 to TRBJ2-5; 12 bases fit TRBD2. Germline loops: CDR1 SQVTM, CDR2 ANQGSEA. The V and J ends lost 2 bases and 1 base, in that order; junction bases with no gene match: 5. The CDR3 loop spans 16 amino acids. CDR3 in DNA: TGCAGCGTTGAACTAGCGGGAGGGCCGTTCCAAGAGACCCAGTACTTC. This gives the protein CSVELAGGPFQETQYF.

This clonotype was picked up a small number of times. The chain links TRBV6-5 to TRBJ1-2; unclear D gene. CDR3 length: 13 residues. The germline gives CDR1 MNHEY, CDR2 SVGAGI. The V and J ends lost 0 bases and 5 bases respectively, with 7 bases between them. The CDR3, as DNA: TGTGCCAGCAGTTACTCAGCTGGGTATGGCTACACCTTC. This translates into CASSYSAGYGYTF.

J is TRBJ2-3 and V is TRBV6-1; D perhaps matches TRBD1 (5 bases). Germline assignment: CDR1 MNHNS and CDR2 SASEGT. This CDR3 is built from 14 residues. V was trimmed by 7 bases and J by 0 bases, leaving 11 bases between them. DNA for the CDR3: TGTGCCAGCAAGCAGGGCTATAGCACAGATACGCAGTATTTT. It yields the protein CASKQGYSTDTQYF.

This clonotype was seen only a few times. V gene TRBV6-2 or TRBV6-3 combines with J gene TRBJ1-1; perhaps TRBD1 as D (5 bases). Germline V gene sequence: CDR1 MNHEY, CDR2 SVGEGT. Trimming took off 0 bases at V and 4 bases at J, with 9 bases between the two ends. The CDR3 sequence is 14 residues long. Here the CDR3 DNA reads TGTGCCAGCAGTTACTCGGGGGTCCCCACTGAAGCTTTCTTT. It yields the protein CASSYSGVPTEAFF.

V usage is TRBV5-1 and J usage is TRBJ2-7; 8 bases line up with TRBD1. V dropped 2 bases and J dropped 5; count of bases not matched to a gene: 6. Germline lookup yields CDR1 SGHRS and CDR2 YFSETQ. This CDR3 has 14 residues. The CDR3 loop is CASSLPDRVDEQYF. The DNA of the CDR3 is TGCGCCAGCAGCTTACCGGACAGGGTCGACGAGCAGTACTTC.

V usage is TRBV6-4 and J usage is TRBJ1-5; the D is unclear. V was cut by 8 bases and J by 1 base, with 12 bases left in between. The CDR3 length is 14 residues. Germline V gene lookup returns CDR1 MRHNA and CDR2 SNTAGT. DNA of the CDR3: TGTGCCAGCCGGGCCGAGAGCAGCAATCAGCCCCAGCATTTT. As protein: CASRAESSNQPQHF.

This clonotype was recorded many times. The V and J genes are TRBV5-1 and TRBJ2-2, with 9 nucleotides matching TRBD2. V was clipped by 3 bases and J by 4 bases; unmatched bases: 4. CDR3 size: 15 residues. CDR1 is SGHRS, CDR2 YFSETQ, per germline. Here the CDR3 reads CASSYVAGVTGELFF. The CDR3 DNA reads TGCGCCAGCAGCTACGTAGCGGGAGTCACCGGGGAGCTGTTTTTT.

Many counts were recorded for this clonotype. V gene TRBV12-3 or TRBV12-4 combines with J gene TRBJ2-1; 11 bases line up with TRBD2. The CDR3 loop spans 16 amino acids. V lost 7 bases and J lost 1; bases outside the gene matches: 6. CDR3 in DNA: TGTGCCAGCATTCGGACTAGCGGGCCTTCCTACAATGAGCAGTTCTTC. This codes for CASIRTSGPSYNEQFF.

The chain has TRBV19 and TRBJ1-6, with 9 positions matching TRBD1. The CDR3 consists of 13 residues. Germline lookup yields CDR1 LNHDA and CDR2 SQIVND (reference sequence). Trimming took 8 bases from V and 9 from J; bases not matched to a gene: 5. The CDR3 nucleotides are TGTGCCAGTGGACAGGGGAGAGGTTCACCCCTCCACTTT. Its protein is CASGQGRGSPLHF.

This clonotype came up a few times. The rearrangement uses TRBV10-3 and TRBJ1-3; D gene ambiguous. Germline CDR1 is ENHRY and CDR2 is SYGVKD. This CDR3 spans 11 amino acids. Trimming took 4 bases from V and 11 from J, leaving 9 bases between them. Here the CDR3 reads CAISGKESIYF. The CDR3 DNA is TGTGCCATCAGTGGGAAGGAGTCCATATATTTT.

Ten or more counts support this clonotype. The V and J genes are TRBV24-1 and TRBJ2-2, with no clear D. This CDR3 has 13 residues. Per germline, CDR1 KGHDR and CDR2 SFDVKD. Deletions cut 5 bases from V and 0 bases from J, with 3 bases between. CDR3 sequence reads: CATSGPNTGELFF. The CDR3 DNA reads TGTGCCACCAGTGGACCGAACACCGGGGAGCTGTTTTTT.

The V gene is TRBV7-9, the J gene TRBJ2-7, with 10 bases matching TRBD1. The CDR3 has 13 amino acids. Losses at the gene ends were 5 bases for V and 6 bases for J; bases not matched to a gene: 4. In germline, CDR1 is SEHNR, CDR2 FQNEAQ (reference sequence). The chain's CDR3 is CASSRRQGAEQYF. The CDR3 nucleotides are TGTGCCAGCAGCAGGCGACAGGGGGCCGAGCAGTACTTC.

The table lists this clonotype with many counts. This sequence joins TRBV27 and TRBJ2-3; tentatively, D is TRBD2 (5 bases). CDR1 is MNHEY, CDR2 SMNVEV, per germline (reference sequence). This CDR3 comprises 15 residues. V dropped 2 bases and J dropped 3 bases, with 12 bases sitting between them. This chain's CDR3 is CASSLRGGGTDTQYF. The DNA for the CDR3 is TGTGCCAGCAGTTTAAGAGGAGGAGGTACAGATACGCAGTATTTT.

This clonotype was counted between two and nine times. The chain employs TRBV6-5 and TRBJ2-1; TRBD2 agrees at 7 bases. After removal of 0 bases from V and 6 bases from J, the junction contained 14 bases not matched to a gene. The V gene's germline CDR1 is MNHEY and CDR2 SVGAGI. The CDR3 has 18 amino acids. The CDR3 DNA follows: TGTGCCAGCAGTTACTCTCCCCCGCGTGCGGGGGTCATCAATGAGCAGTTCTTC. Its translation: CASSYSPPRAGVINEQFF.

This clonotype was picked up a small number of times. The chain is built from TRBV28 and TRBJ2-3; perhaps D is TRBD1 or TRBD2 (5 bases each). CDR3 length equals 16 residues. Trimming took off 8 bases at V and 1 base at J, with 19 bases between the two ends. Germline-derived CDR1 and CDR2 are MDHEN and SYDVKM. For the CDR3, the DNA is TGTGCCAGCGGAACAATGGGACCTCTAGGCACAGATACGCAGTATTTT. Its protein product is CASGTMGPLGTDTQYF.

This clonotype came up many times. The rearrangement uses TRBV10-3 and TRBJ2-3; possibly TRBD1 for D (5 bases). V shed 10 bases and J shed 1 base, with 12 bases lying between them. CDR3 length: 13 residues. Germline CDR1 is ENHRY and CDR2 is SYGVKD. CDR3 sequence: CATQPGRTDTQYF. The CDR3 DNA follows: TGTGCCACCCAGCCAGGGCGCACAGATACGCAGTATTTT.

This clonotype occurred many times. V and J are TRBV5-1 and TRBJ2-7, with a tentative D call TRBD1 (6 bases). This CDR3 is 15 amino acids long. CDR1 SGHRS and CDR2 YFSETQ come from the germline V gene. V shed 2 bases and J shed 0 bases, with 12 bases lying between them. CDR3 sequence: CASSLKQGTSYEQYF. The CDR3 region has the DNA TGCGCCAGCAGCTTAAAACAGGGTACCTCCTACGAGCAGTACTTC.

In its sample, this clonotype was seen a few times. The V call is TRBV24-1, the J call TRBJ2-1; 9 bases line up with TRBD1. Per germline, CDR1 KGHDR and CDR2 SFDVKD. The V segment lost 5 bases and the J segment 7 bases; nucleotides outside the gene matches: 11. This CDR3 comprises 16 residues. The CDR3 sequence is CATSGPGTGILNEQFF. The CDR3 nucleotides are TGTGCCACCAGTGGTCCCGGGACAGGGATATTGAATGAGCAGTTCTTC.

V and J are TRBV11-2 and TRBJ1-2; D ambiguous. The CDR3 contains 14 residues. Between the trimmed V and J ends, which lost 2 bases and 5 bases, there was a span of 12 bases. Germline V gives CDR1 SGHAT, CDR2 FQNNGV. CDR3 coding DNA: TGTGCCAGCAGCTTATCGACCCTTAGGTATGGCTACACCTTC. This translates into CASSLSTLRYGYTF.

This clonotype was picked up many times. This chain joins TRBV4-3 and TRBJ2-1; tentatively, D is TRBD1 or TRBD2 (5 bases each). The CDR3 is 15 amino acids. Germline lookup yields CDR1 LGHNA and CDR2 YSLEER. Trimming removed 4 bases at V and 8 bases at J, with 18 bases between. This CDR3 is CASSPRVLGVHEQFF. Here the CDR3 DNA reads TGCGCCAGCAGCCCCCGTGTACTAGGGGTGCATGAGCAGTTCTTC.

This clonotype was picked up a small number of times. V is TRBV4-2 and J is TRBJ2-2; D call uncertain. With 2 bases removed from V and 1 base from J, the gap between germline ends came to 8 bases. Looked up from germline, CDR1 is LGHNA and CDR2 is YNFKEQ. This CDR3 is 15 amino acids long. The CDR3 sequence is CASSQMRQNTGELFF. The CDR3 region has the DNA TGTGCCAGCAGCCAAATGCGACAGAACACCGGGGAGCTGTTTTTT.

The J gene is TRBJ2-7, the V gene TRBV12-3 or TRBV12-4; TRBD2 matches 11 bases. Unmatched junction bases numbered 1, after V lost 6 bases and J lost 3 bases. This CDR3 contains 13 residues. CDR3 DNA sequence: TGTGCCAGCAGCGGGACTAGCGGCTACGAGCAGTACTTC. This codes for CASSGTSGYEQYF.